Sequencing of this TCR beta chain was carried out in a study of human T cells and chemical hapten exposure. Study findings and constraints: Expanded TCRs produced significantly more large CDR3 similarity clusters than controls did.

Time point meaning: patch test 2, 6 weeks after DPC sensitization. Treatment described: therapeutic diphenylcyclopropenone sensitization with weekly scalp DPC. This clonotype was observed a few times. The antigen is not known. As originally analysed: Counting gave a median of around 100,000 TCRs per sample, with values ranging from about 23,224 to 700,000. MiXCR, applied by TCRdb to the RACE reads, yields one record per CDR3 protein. These V and J calls are TCRdb output, not the study's own analysis. The table shows 110,000 to 150,000 distinct CDR3 sequences, with 12% occurring only once. Germline V CDR1 and CDR2: SGHDN, FVKESK. CDR3 length: 15 residues. V was cut by 5 bases and J by 4 bases, with 15 bases left in between.

The source of this sequence is a woman aged 50 to 65 with alopecia areata. Some clones in this sample may be carry-over from other donors' samples. This material consisted of whole blood, taken in connection with sensitization to the hapten diphenylcyclopropenone (DPC). The chain recombines TRBV14 with TRBJ1-3; no definite D call. The CDR3 bases are TGTGCCAGCAGCGATCAATACACCCCCGGAAACACCATATATTTT. It is translated as CASSDQYTPGNTIYF. The full variable domain, completed using reference TRBV14 and TRBJ1-3, is EAGVTQFPSHSVIEKGQTVTLRCDPISGHDNLYWYRRVMGKEIKFLLHFVKESKQDESGMPNNRFLAERTGGTYSTLKVQPAELEDSGVYFCASSDQYTPGNTIYFGEGSWLTVV.